The table lists the clone carrying this T cell receptor (beta chain) with a few counts. This CDR3 contains 15 residues. V gave up 1 base and J gave up 1 base; unmatched junction bases: 6. Looked up from germline, CDR1 is DFQATT and CDR2 is SNEGSKA (reference sequence). TCRdb analysed the reads with MiXCR anew, one entry per CDR3 protein. The table includes about 360,000 distinct CDR3 sequences, 15% to 20% detected once. These data originate in a study of T cell repertoires in cytomegalovirus infection. The V call is TRBV20-1, the J call TRBJ1-1, with 7 bases lining up with TRBD1. The sample comprised PBMCs. This clonotype was sampled from a human donor in good health (CMV status not recorded). Some clones in this sample may be carry-over from other donors' samples. The CDR3 DNA follows: TGCAGTGCTAGAGGTTGGGAGGGGGCGAACACTGAAGCTTTCTTT. It translates to CSARGWEGANTEAFF.